This entry lists 8 T cell receptor beta chains sequenced from one sample in a study of T cell changes during pregnancy in multiple sclerosis. Only in-frame clones appear in the TCRdb table, and some are missing; sequencing was by immunoSEQ multiplex PCR. The table lists about 24,000 clones, around 90% of them singletons. The source material was CD4+ T cells from peripheral blood mononuclear cells, sampled in the second trimester of pregnancy. These receptors all come from a female donor in good health, enrolled as a control in a pregnancy study.

This sequence joins TRBV4-2 and TRBJ1-2; 7 bases align to TRBD1. CDR1 is LGHNA and CDR2 is YNFKEQ in the germline V gene. V trimming: 2 bases; J trimming: 6 bases; junction bases outside the gene matches: 6. This CDR3 is 14 amino acids long. The CDR3 nucleotides read TGTGCCAGCAGCCAATCCAGGGGGGTCGATGGCTACACCTTC. Translation: CASSQSRGVDGYTF.

The rearrangement joins TRBV5-1 to TRBJ2-5; D is unclear. V was clipped by 0 bases and J by 3 bases, with 3 bases between them. CDR3 length equals 12 residues. CDR1 and CDR2 from the germline V gene are SGHRS and YFSETQ. The CDR3 sequence is CASSLAEETQYF. Written as DNA, the CDR3 is TGCGCCAGCAGCTTGGCAGAAGAGACCCAGTACTTC.

This clone was seen more than once but under ten times. V usage is TRBV7-2 and J usage is TRBJ2-1, with D possibly matching TRBD1 (6 bases). The CDR3 has 15 amino acids. Trimming removed 1 base at V and 6 bases at J, with 13 bases between. CDR1 is SGHTA and CDR2 is FQGNSA in the germline V gene. CDR3 sequence (DNA): TGTGCCAGCAGCTTAGGGACAGCAAGTCGCAATGAGCAGTTCTTC. Its translation: CASSLGTASRNEQFF.

The chain's CDR3 is CASGPGLKNSPLHF. As DNA, the CDR3 is TGTGCTAGTGGTCCCGGACTCAAGAATTCACCCCTCCACTTT. The gene calls are TRBV12-5 and TRBJ1-6, with unresolved D. Germline V gene sequence: CDR1 LGHNT, CDR2 FRNRAP. Deletions cut 5 bases from V and 7 bases from J, with 12 bases between. The length of the CDR3 is 14 residues.

The rearrangement links TRBV9 to TRBJ1-6, with D possibly TRBD1 on 6 matching bases. Germline assignment: CDR1 SGDLS and CDR2 YYNGEE. This CDR3 has 16 amino acids. Trimming removed 4 bases from V and 7 bases from J, with 18 bases in between. Written as DNA, the CDR3 is TGTGCCAGCAGCCCCGGAGGTCGCAGGGGAAATTCACCCCTCCACTTT. It specifies CASSPGGRRGNSPLHF.

The chain couples TRBV19 to TRBJ1-4; the D is unclear. CDR1 and CDR2 (germline): LNHDA, SQIVND (reference sequence). This CDR3 spans 12 amino acids. The V gene lost 0 bases and the J gene lost 10 bases, with 6 bases spanning the gap. CDR3 coding DNA: TGTGCCAGTAGTATAGAGGCTGGAAAACTGTTTTTT. It is translated as CASSIEAGKLFF.

This clone was found once. The V gene is TRBV12-2, the J gene TRBJ1-2. TRBV12-2 is termed a pseudogene. CDR3 length: 12 residues. The CDR3 loop is CASRLAAYGYTF. The CDR3 DNA sequence: TGTGCAAGTCGCTTAGCTGCGTATGGCTACACCTTC.

The chain is built from TRBV28 and TRBJ1-2; D uncertain. V lost 3 bases and J 4 bases, leaving 6 bases between the germline ends. CDR3 length: 12 amino acids. CDR1 MDHEN and CDR2 SYDVKM come from the germline V gene. The CDR3 loop reads CASSFSSYGYTF. The CDR3 nucleotides are TGTGCCAGCAGTTTCTCGAGCTATGGCTACACCTTC.